These 9 T cell receptor beta chains originate from one sample sequenced in a study of cytomegalovirus exposure and HLA in healthy donors. Both 60 Vbeta primers and 13 Jbeta primers went into the PCR. The protocol was immunoSEQ multiplex PCR, while the TCRdb copy is restricted to in-frame clones and leaves out a portion. The table has over 150,000 clones, approximately 76% seen once. The source material was PBMCs. These receptors came from a man in his 60s in good health and CMV-seronegative.

The gene calls are TRBV9 and TRBJ2-7, with D possibly matching TRBD1 (6 bases). Trimming shortened V by 3 bases and J by 2 bases, and 9 bases separated the two germline ends. This CDR3 contains 13 residues. In germline, CDR1 is SGDLS, CDR2 YYNGEE. Written as DNA, the CDR3 is TGTGCCAGCAGCGAGGGGGTTGCCTACGAGCAGTACTTC. This sequence encodes CASSEGVAYEQYF.

The chain links TRBV14 to TRBJ2-7, with 9 bases aligning to TRBD1. The junction had 8 bases not matched to a gene; V was cut back by 3 bases and J by 5 bases. Germline assignment: CDR1 SGHDN and CDR2 FVKESK. The CDR3 runs 15 residues. The CDR3 DNA sequence: TGTGCCAGCAGCCACCCACAGGGGGCGCGTCACGAGCAGTACTTC. Its translation is CASSHPQGARHEQYF.

This sequence joins TRBV7-3 and TRBJ2-1, with D unresolved. Trimming removed 4 bases from V and 5 bases from J, with 15 bases in between. The CDR3 spans 15 residues. Germline CDR1 and CDR2: SGHTA and FQGTGA. CDR3 in amino acids: CASSSVFLPDNEQFF. In nucleotides, the CDR3 is TGTGCCAGCAGCTCAGTATTCCTTCCCGACAATGAGCAGTTCTTC. Complete variable domain (other parts from reference TRBV7-3 and TRBJ2-1): GAGVSQTPSNKVTEKGKYVELRCDPISGHTALYWYRQSLGQGPEFLIYFQGTGAADDSGLPNDRFFAVRPEGSVSTLKIQRTERGDSAVYLCASSSVFLPDNEQFFGPGTRLTVL.

This rearrangement joins TRBV7-9 to TRBJ2-5; D is ambiguous. CDR3 length equals 11 residues. Germline CDR1 and CDR2: SEHNR and FQNEAQ (reference sequence). V lost 5 bases and J 3 bases, leaving 4 bases between the germline ends. This chain's CDR3 is CASSQKETQYF. CDR3 bases: TGTGCCAGCAGCCAAAAAGAGACCCAGTACTTC.

The CDR3 reads CATSSGEADTGELFF. Here the CDR3 DNA reads TGTGCCACCAGCAGCGGGGAGGCGGACACCGGGGAGCTGTTTTTT. The chain employs TRBV15 and TRBJ2-2; a weak D match, TRBD2 (6 bases). Germline-derived CDR1 and CDR2 are LNHNV and YYDKDF (reference sequence). V dropped 3 bases and J dropped 3 bases, with 11 bases sitting between them. CDR3 length: 15 residues.

V usage is TRBV7-2 and J usage is TRBJ2-5; a weak D match, TRBD2 (6 bases). The CDR3 contains 16 residues. Trimming shortened V by 2 bases and J by 4 bases, and 17 bases separated the two germline ends. The germline V gene has CDR1 SGHTA and CDR2 FQGNSA. Here the CDR3 reads CASSLKTSSAGETQYF. The CDR3 nucleotides are TGTGCCAGCAGCTTAAAGACTAGTAGCGCCGGAGAGACCCAGTACTTC.

The V gene is TRBV2, the J gene TRBJ1-2; D may be TRBD1 (5 bases). The CDR3 extends over 15 amino acids. V shed 4 bases and J shed 4 bases, with 16 bases lying between them. Germline-derived CDR1 and CDR2 are SNHLY and FYNNEI. In DNA form, the CDR3 reads TGTGCCAGCAGTGGCTTCCCTAGGGGCAGCTATGGCTACACCTTC. Protein product: CASSGFPRGSYGYTF.

The chain recombines TRBV7-9 with TRBJ2-1; 7 positions match TRBD1. CDR1 and CDR2 from the germline V gene are SEHNR and FQNEAQ (reference sequence). The V segment lost 6 bases and the J segment 8 bases; nucleotides outside the gene matches: 7. This CDR3 is 13 amino acids long. The CDR3 DNA is TGTGCCAGCAGTTCCGACAGGGCCTATGAGCAGTTCTTC. Translation: CASSSDRAYEQFF.

The rearrangement joins TRBV10-3 to TRBJ1-1, with 7 nucleotides matching TRBD1. CDR1 and CDR2 from the germline V gene are ENHRY and SYGVKD. V trimming: 3 bases; J trimming: 8 bases; junction bases outside the gene matches: 12. This CDR3 spans 15 amino acids. DNA of the CDR3: TGTGCCATCAGTGACGCGGAGCGGACAGGACGAGAAGCTTTCTTT. This codes for CAISDAERTGREAFF.